This TCR beta chain is from a study of monozygotic twins with inflammatory bowel disease. General study results and limits: IBD patients exhibited fewer clonotypes shared with other individuals than healthy twins, particularly with disease activity.

CDR3 size: 13 residues. The germline CDR1 and CDR2 sequences are MNHEY and SVGEGT. Eight distinct reactions (per sample) were used to make the cDNA. Using the 5' RACE reads, TCRdb records one entry per CDR3 protein without DNA. The data show 150,000 to 200,000 distinct CDR3 sequences, and the top ten clones hold around 2.8%. Comment on this clonotype: Its matching antigen is unknown.

The sequenced sample consisted of blood. The chain couples TRBV6-2 or TRBV6-3 to TRBJ1-2. This clonotype originated in a human donor with ulcerative colitis or Crohn's disease, or a healthy co-twin of an affected twin (not recorded which). CDR3 loop: CASLRVPNYGYTF.